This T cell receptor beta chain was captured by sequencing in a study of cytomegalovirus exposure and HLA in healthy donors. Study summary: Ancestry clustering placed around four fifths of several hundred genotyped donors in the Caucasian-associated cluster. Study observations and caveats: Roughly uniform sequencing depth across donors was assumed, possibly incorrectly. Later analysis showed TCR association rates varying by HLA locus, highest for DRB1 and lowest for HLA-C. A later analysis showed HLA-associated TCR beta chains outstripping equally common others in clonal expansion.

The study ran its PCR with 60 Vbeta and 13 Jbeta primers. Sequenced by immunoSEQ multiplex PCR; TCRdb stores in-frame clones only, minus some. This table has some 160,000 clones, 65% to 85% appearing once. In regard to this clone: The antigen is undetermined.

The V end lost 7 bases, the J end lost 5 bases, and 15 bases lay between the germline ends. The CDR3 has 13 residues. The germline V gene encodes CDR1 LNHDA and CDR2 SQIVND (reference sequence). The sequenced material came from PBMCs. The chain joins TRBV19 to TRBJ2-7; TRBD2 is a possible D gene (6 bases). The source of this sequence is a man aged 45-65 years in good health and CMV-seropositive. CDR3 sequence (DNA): TGTGCCAGTACCGATAGGAGGGCCCACGAGCAGTACTTC. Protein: CASTDRRAHEQYF.